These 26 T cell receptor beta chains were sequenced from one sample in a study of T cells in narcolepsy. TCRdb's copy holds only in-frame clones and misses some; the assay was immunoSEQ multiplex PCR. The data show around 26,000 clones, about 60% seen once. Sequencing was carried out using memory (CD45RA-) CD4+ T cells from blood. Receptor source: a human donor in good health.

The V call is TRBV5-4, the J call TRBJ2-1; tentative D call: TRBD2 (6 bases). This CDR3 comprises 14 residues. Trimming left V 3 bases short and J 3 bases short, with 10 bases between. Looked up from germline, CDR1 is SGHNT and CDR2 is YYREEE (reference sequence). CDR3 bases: TGTGCCAGCAGCTCGGCGGGGCTCTACAATGAGCAGTTCTTC. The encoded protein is CASSSAGLYNEQFF. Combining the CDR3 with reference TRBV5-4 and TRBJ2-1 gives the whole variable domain ETGVTQSPTHLIKTRGQQVTLRCSSQSGHNTVSWYQQALGQGPQFIFQYYREEENGRGNFPPRFSGLQFPNYSSELNVNALELDDSALYLCASSSAGLYNEQFFGPGTRLTVL.

This CDR3 reads CASSQEGQRPLHF. The CDR3 DNA reads TGTGCCAGCAGCCAAGAGGGCCAGCGACCCCTCCACTTT. V is TRBV4-2 and J is TRBJ1-6; D unclear. CDR1 is LGHNA, CDR2 YNFKEQ, per germline. The CDR3 loop spans 13 amino acids. V lost 0 bases and J 12 bases, leaving 9 bases between the germline ends.

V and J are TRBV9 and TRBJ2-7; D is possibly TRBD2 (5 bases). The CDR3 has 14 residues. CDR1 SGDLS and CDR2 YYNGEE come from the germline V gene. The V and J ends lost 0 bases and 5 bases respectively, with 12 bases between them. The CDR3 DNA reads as TGTGCCAGCAGCGTAGTCGGGCTAGCAGACGAGCAGTACTTC. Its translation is CASSVVGLADEQYF.

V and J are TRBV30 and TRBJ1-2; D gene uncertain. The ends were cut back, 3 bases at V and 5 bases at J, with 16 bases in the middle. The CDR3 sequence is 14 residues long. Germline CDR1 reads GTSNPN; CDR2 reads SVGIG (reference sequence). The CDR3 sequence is CAWRSAATIYGYTF. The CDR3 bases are TGTGCCTGGAGATCGGCAGCCACTATTTATGGCTACACCTTC.

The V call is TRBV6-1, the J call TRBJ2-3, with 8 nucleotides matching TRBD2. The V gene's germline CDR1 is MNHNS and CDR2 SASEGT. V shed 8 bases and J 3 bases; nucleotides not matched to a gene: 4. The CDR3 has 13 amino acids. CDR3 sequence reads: CASGGGTTDTQYF. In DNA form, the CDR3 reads TGTGCCAGCGGCGGGGGGACTACAGATACGCAGTATTTT.

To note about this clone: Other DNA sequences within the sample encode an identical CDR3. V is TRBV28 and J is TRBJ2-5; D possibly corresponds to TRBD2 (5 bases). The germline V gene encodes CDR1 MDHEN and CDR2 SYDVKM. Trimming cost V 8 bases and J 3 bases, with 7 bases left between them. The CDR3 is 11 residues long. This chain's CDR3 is CASEGEETQYF. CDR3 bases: TGTGCCAGCGAGGGCGAAGAGACCCAGTACTTC.

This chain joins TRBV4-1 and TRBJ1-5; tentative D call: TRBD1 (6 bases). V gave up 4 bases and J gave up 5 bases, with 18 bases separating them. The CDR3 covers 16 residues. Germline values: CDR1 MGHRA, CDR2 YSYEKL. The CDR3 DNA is TGCGCCAGCAGCCCGAATCAACAGGGTCGGGATCAGCCCCAGCATTTT. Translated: CASSPNQQGRDQPQHF.

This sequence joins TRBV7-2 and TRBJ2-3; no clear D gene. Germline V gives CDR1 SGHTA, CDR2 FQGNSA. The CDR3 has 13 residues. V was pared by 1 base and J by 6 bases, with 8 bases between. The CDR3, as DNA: TGTGCCAGCAGCTTAGACCGCGCGGATACGCAGTATTTT. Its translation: CASSLDRADTQYF.

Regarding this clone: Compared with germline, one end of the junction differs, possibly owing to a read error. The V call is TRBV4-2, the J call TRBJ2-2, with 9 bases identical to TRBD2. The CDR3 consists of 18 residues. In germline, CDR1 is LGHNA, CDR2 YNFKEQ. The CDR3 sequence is CARSQDWSGGRFTGELFF. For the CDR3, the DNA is TGTGCCCGCAGCCAAGATTGGAGCGGGGGGAGGTTCACCGGGGAGCTGTTTTTT.

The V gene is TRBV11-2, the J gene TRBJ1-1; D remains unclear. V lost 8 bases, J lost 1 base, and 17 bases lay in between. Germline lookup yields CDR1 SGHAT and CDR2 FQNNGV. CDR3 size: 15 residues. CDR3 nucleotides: TGTGCCAGCTCCTTAGGGCGGCAAGCGAACACTGAAGCTTTCTTT. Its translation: CASSLGRQANTEAFF.

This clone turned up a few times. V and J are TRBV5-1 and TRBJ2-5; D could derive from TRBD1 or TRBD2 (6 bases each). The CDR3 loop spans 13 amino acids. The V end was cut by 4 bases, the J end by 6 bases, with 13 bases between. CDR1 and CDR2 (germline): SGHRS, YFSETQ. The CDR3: CASSPSGAQTQYF. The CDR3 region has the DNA TGCGCCAGCAGCCCCTCGGGGGCGCAGACCCAGTACTTC.

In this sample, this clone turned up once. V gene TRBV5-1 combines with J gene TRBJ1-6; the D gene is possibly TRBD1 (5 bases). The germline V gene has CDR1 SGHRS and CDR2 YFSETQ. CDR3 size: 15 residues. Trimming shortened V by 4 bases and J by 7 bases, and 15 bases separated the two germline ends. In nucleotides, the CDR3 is TGCGCCAGCAGCCCGGCGTTCGGGGGGAATTCACCCCTCCACTTT. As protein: CASSPAFGGNSPLHF.

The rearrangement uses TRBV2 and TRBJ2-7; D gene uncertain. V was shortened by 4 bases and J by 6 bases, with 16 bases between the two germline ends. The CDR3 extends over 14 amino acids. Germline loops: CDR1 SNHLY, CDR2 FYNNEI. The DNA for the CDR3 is TGTGCCAGCAGTGTGGCCAGCCGGCGTCCCGAGCAGTACTTC. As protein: CASSVASRRPEQYF.

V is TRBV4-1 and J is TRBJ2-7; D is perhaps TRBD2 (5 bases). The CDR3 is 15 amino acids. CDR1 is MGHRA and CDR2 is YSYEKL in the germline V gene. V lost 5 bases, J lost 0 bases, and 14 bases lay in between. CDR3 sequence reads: CASSVTPGSSYEQYF. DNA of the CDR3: TGCGCCAGCAGCGTTACACCTGGGAGCTCCTACGAGCAGTACTTC.

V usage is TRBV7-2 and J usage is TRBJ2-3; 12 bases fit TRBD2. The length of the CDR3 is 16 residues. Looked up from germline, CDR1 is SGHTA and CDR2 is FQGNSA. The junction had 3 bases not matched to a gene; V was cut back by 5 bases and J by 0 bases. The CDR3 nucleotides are TGTGCCAGCAGCCCGGGGACTAGCGGGAGCACAGATACGCAGTATTTT. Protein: CASSPGTSGSTDTQYF.

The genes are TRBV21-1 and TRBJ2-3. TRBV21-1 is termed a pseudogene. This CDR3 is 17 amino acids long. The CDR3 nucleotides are TGTGCCAGCAGCAAAACGAGCGACCCCGTTTGGCTTTTGGTAGGGCATTTT. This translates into CASSKTSDPVWLLVGHF.

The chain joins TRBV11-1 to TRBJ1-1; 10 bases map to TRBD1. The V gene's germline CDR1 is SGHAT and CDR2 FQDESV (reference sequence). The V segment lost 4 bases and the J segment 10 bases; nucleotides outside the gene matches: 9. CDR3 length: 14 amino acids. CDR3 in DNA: TGTGCCAGCAGCTCGACAGGGGGCGCCCCGGTAGCTTTCTTT. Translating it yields CASSSTGGAPVAFF.

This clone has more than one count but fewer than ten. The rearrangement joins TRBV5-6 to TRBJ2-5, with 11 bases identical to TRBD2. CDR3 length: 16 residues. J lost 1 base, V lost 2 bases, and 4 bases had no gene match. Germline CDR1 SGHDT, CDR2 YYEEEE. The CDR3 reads CASSFRLAGFQETQYF. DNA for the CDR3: TGTGCCAGCAGCTTTCGACTAGCGGGGTTCCAAGAGACCCAGTACTTC.

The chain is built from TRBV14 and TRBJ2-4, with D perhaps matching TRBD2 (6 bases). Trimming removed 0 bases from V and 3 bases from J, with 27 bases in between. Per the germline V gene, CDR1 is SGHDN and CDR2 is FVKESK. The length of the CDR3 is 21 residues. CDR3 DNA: TGTGCCAGCAGCCAAGATTCTTTGGCGCGCGGGTGGGAGGAAGGCAAAAACATTCAGTACTTC. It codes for CASSQDSLARGWEEGKNIQYF.

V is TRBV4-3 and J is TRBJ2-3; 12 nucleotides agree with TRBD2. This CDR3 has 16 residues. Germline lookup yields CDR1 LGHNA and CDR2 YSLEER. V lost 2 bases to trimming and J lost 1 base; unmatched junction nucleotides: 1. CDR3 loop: CASSQRTSGGTDTQYF. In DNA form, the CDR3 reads TGCGCCAGCAGCCAAAGGACTAGCGGGGGCACAGATACGCAGTATTTT.

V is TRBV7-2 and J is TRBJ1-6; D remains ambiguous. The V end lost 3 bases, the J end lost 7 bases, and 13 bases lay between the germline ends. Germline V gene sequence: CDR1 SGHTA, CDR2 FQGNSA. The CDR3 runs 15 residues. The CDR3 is CASSFQRRANSPLHF. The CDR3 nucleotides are TGTGCCAGCAGCTTTCAGAGGAGGGCAAATTCACCCCTCCACTTT.

The CDR3 DNA sequence: TGTGCCAGCGTCCGGGACAGGCTATACAATGAGCAGTTCTTC. Translating gives CASVRDRLYNEQFF. The rearrangement uses TRBV2 and TRBJ2-1, with TRBD1 identical over 8 bases. Germline trimming cut 8 bases from V and 4 bases from J; bases unmatched to any gene: 7. Germline V gives CDR1 SNHLY, CDR2 FYNNEI. CDR3 length equals 14 residues. Full variable domain (missing parts from reference TRBV2 and TRBJ2-1): EPEVTQTPSHQVTQMGQEVILRCVPISNHLYFYWYRQILGQKVEFLVSFYNNEISEKSEIFDDQFSVERPDGSNFTLKIRSTKLEDSAMYFCASVRDRLYNEQFFGPGTRLTVL.

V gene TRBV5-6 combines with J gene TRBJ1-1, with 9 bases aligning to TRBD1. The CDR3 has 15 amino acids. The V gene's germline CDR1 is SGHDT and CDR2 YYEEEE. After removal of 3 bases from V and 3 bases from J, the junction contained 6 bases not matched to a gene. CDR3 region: CASSSTGGVYTEAFF. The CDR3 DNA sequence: TGTGCCAGCAGCTCCACAGGGGGCGTTTACACTGAAGCTTTCTTT.

The DNA for the CDR3 is TGTGCCAGCAGCTCCCCTGCGATGGGGCGCACAGATACGCAGTATTTT. Amino acid sequence: CASSSPAMGRTDTQYF. V gene TRBV7-8 combines with J gene TRBJ2-3; maybe TRBD1 (5 bases). The V gene's germline CDR1 is SGHVS and CDR2 FQNEAQ. The CDR3 length is 16 residues. V dropped 4 bases and J dropped 1 base, with 15 bases sitting between them. Full variable domain (remainder filled in from reference TRBV7-8 and TRBJ2-3): GAGVSQSPRYKVAKRGQDVALRCDPISGHVSLFWYQQALGQGPEFLTYFQNEAQLDKSGLPSDRFFAERPEGSVSTLKIQRTQQEDSAVYLCASSSPAMGRTDTQYFGPGTRLTVL.

In nucleotides, the CDR3 is TGTGCCAGCAGTTTGTTCGGACTAGCGGGATCTCCAGGGGAGCAGTACTTC. This codes for CASSLFGLAGSPGEQYF. The genes are TRBV28 and TRBJ2-7; 12 nucleotides match TRBD2. There are 17 residues in the CDR3. V lost 3 bases, J lost 7 bases, and 13 bases stayed unmatched. Germline V lookup: CDR1 MDHEN, CDR2 SYDVKM.

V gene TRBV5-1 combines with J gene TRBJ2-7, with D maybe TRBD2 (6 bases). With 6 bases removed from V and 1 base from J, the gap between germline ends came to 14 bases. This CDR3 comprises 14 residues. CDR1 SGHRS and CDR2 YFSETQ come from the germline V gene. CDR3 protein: CASTKEGHSYEQYF. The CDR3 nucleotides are TGCGCCAGCACCAAGGAGGGGCATTCCTACGAGCAGTACTTC.